These T cell receptor beta chains were read from a single sample in a study of T cells expressing NK-cell markers. With the 5' RACE reads reprocessed, TCRdb shows one record per CDR3 protein and no DNA. This sample's table reports hundreds of thousands of distinct CDR3 sequences. The source material was blood T cells: a sorted CD56 or NKG2C T cell subset, CD4+ or CD8+ T cells, or bulk PBMC T cells (not recorded which). These receptors were obtained from a man aged 18 to 29 in good health. Each CDR3 is given with its conserved first and last residue.

cdr3_length	v_call	j_call	cdr3_aa
11	TRBV10-3	TRBJ2-1	CAISPGPEQFF
12	TRBV12-3/TRBV12-4	TRBJ2-1	CASSPTKHEQFF
14	TRBV4-1	TRBJ1-1	CASSQDSNGQLAFF
14	TRBV29-1	TRBJ2-1	CSVRTSGRVNEQFF
20	TRBV4-2	TRBJ2-1	CASSPAKTSGRAGSYNEQFF
17	TRBV3-1	TRBJ2-1	CASSHGLGSGSINEQFF
14	TRBV20-1	TRBJ1-2	CSARGRGVDYGYTF
14	TRBV28	TRBJ2-7	CASSFIREADEQYF
13	TRBV18	TRBJ2-5	CASSLDSWETQYF
15	TRBV4-3	TRBJ1-5	CASSPRDATNQPQHF
13	TRBV28	TRBJ2-7	CASTQRRYYEQYF
14	TRBV5-1	TRBJ2-1	CASQGLSSYNEQFF
16	TRBV4-2	TRBJ2-1	CASSQKPSGATNEQFF
14	TRBV10-3	TRBJ2-7	CAISPQGATYEQYF
12	TRBV29-1	TRBJ2-1	CSVSGDGIEQFF
14	TRBV7-3	TRBJ2-7	CASSPTSGSSEQYF
14	TRBV27	TRBJ2-3	CATSSGRAVDTQYF
13	TRBV20-1	TRBJ2-7	CSARGGLTHEQYF
13	TRBV20-1	TRBJ1-1	CSAHSDGVRTTFF
17	TRBV6-5	TRBJ1-3	CASSYSRQANSGNTIYF
14	TRBV20-1	TRBJ2-1	CSARKGLGYNEQFF
11	TRBV20-1	TRBJ2-1	CSARGPFEQFF
15	TRBV5-1	TRBJ2-1	CASSLGYSSYNEQFF
15	TRBV7-8	TRBJ1-1	CASSLARDGILGAFF
13	TRBV3-1	TRBJ2-1	CASSHLTSGRGFF
15	TRBV20-1	TRBJ1-1	CSAIIVDLSSTEAFF
16	TRBV7-2	TRBJ2-3	CASSQGLSSSTDTQYF
16	TRBV14	TRBJ2-7	CASSLAAFVSSYEQYF
15	TRBV6-2/TRBV6-3	TRBJ2-7	CASSARPGIVYEQYF
17	TRBV27	TRBJ1-6	CASSQVQGSSYNSPLHF
14	TRBV6-5	TRBJ2-3	CASSYESGADTQYF
15	TRBV5-1	TRBJ2-3	CASTSDGAPTDTQYF
13	TRBV7-6	TRBJ1-1	CASSMTGVTEAFF
19	TRBV11-2	TRBJ2-7	CASSLRELGTSRFHYEQYF
17	TRBV6-5	TRBJ2-2	CASSYFTGSRRTGELFF
16	TRBV7-2	TRBJ2-1	CASSLASASGYNEQFF
12	TRBV12-3/TRBV12-4	TRBJ2-1	CASSLVGRGPIF
16	TRBV5-1	TRBJ2-1	CASSLSPRLAGYEQFF
12	TRBV6-1	TRBJ1-1	CATLGGNPEAFF
16	TRBV7-9	TRBJ2-4	CASSNIAGKAKNIQYF
14	TRBV5-5	TRBJ2-1	CASSYPSGYNEQFF
17	TRBV4-1	TRBJ2-1	CASSQDRSQSSYNEQFF
15	TRBV9	TRBJ2-2	CASSVGHLNTGELFF
17	TRBV30	TRBJ2-1	CAWKGTSGSIVYNEQFF
17	TRBV12-3/TRBV12-4	TRBJ1-5	CASSFSRTVYSNQPQHF
15	TRBV5-1	TRBJ1-6	CASSLDGGGNSPLHF
16	TRBV5-1	TRBJ1-5	CASRPDTGVGNQPQHF
16	TRBV11-2	TRBJ2-3	CASSLSMGGWTDTQYF
13	TRBV20-1	TRBJ2-7	CSAPGTISPEQYF
14	TRBV10-3	TRBJ2-1	CAIRGGTDGDEQFF
14	TRBV28	TRBJ2-7	CASRRGVVGDEQYF
12	TRBV28	TRBJ2-7	CASSLPNREQYF
17	TRBV6-5	TRBJ2-1	CASRLAGGGLAGEEQFF
12	TRBV29-1	TRBJ2-3	CSVEDTGGTQYF
15	TRBV6-5	TRBJ1-1	CASSYRPLGGTEAFF
17	TRBV27	TRBJ2-1	CASSYLGGLAGANEQFF
13	TRBV10-1	TRBJ2-3	CASSESNGGAQYF